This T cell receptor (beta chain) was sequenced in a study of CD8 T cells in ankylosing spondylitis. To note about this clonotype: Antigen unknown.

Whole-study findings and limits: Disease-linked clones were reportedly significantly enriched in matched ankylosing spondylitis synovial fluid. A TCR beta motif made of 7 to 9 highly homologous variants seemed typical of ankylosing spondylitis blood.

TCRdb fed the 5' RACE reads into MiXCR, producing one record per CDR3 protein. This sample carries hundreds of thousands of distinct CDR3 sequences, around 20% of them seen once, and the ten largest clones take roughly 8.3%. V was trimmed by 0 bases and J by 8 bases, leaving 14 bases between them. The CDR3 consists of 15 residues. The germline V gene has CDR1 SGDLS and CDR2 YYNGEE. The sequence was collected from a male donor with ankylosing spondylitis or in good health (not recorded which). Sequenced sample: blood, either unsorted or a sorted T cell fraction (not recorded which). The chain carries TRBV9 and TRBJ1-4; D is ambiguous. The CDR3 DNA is TGTGCCAGCAGCGTAGGGGCAGCCGTCGGGGAAAAACTGTTTTTT. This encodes CASSVGAAVGEKLFF.